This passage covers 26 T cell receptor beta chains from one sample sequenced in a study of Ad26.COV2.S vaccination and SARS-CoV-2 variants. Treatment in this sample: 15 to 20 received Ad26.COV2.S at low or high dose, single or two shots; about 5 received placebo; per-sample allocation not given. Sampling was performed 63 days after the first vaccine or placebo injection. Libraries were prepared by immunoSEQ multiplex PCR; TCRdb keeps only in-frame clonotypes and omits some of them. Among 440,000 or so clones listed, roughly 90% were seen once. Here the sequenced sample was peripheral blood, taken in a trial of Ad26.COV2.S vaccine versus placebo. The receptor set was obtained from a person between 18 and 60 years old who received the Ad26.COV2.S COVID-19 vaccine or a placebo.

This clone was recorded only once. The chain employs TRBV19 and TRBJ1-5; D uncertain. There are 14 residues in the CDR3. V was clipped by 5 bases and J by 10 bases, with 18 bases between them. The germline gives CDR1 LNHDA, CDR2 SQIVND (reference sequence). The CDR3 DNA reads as TGTGCCAGTAGTCCCCAAGCCCACTTGAAACCCCAGCATTTT. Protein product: CASSPQAHLKPQHF.

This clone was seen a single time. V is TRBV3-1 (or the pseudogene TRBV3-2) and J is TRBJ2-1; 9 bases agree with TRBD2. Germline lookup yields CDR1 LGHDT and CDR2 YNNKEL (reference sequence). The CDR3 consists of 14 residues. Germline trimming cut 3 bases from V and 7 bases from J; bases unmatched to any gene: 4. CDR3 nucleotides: TGTGCCAGCAGCCAGACTAGCGGAGAGAATGAGCAGTTCTTC. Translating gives CASSQTSGENEQFF.

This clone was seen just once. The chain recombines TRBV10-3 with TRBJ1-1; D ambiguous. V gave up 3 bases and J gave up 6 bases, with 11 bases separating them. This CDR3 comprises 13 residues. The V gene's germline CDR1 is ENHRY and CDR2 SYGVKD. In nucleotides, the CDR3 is TGTGCCATCAGTGACAACCGCGGGCCTGAAGCTTTCTTT. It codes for CAISDNRGPEAFF.

CDR3 in amino acids: CASSPRRDTETQYF. The DNA of the CDR3 is TGTGCCAGCAGCCCCCGGCGGGATACAGAGACCCAGTACTTC. The chain couples TRBV7-8 to TRBJ2-5, with TRBD2 as a possible D gene (6 bases). The CDR3 runs 14 residues. Trimming removed 5 bases at V and 4 bases at J, with 14 bases between. The germline gives CDR1 SGHVS, CDR2 FQNEAQ.

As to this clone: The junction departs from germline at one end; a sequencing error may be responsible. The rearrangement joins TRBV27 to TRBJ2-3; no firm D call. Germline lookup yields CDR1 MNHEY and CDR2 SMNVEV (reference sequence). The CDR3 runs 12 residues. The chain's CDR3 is CDSQVRVNTQYF. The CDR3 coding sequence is TGTGACAGCCAGGTTCGGGTGAATACGCAGTATTTT.

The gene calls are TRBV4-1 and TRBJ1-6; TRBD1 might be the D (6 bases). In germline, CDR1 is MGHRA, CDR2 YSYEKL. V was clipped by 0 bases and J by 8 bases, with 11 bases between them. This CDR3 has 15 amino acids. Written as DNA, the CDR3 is TGCGCCAGCAGCCAAGATAGGGGGGGTTATTCACCCCTCCACTTT. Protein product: CASSQDRGGYSPLHF.

For the CDR3, the DNA is TGTGCCAGCAGCCCACTGGACAGGGGGGCTTTCTTT. It codes for CASSPLDRGAFF. The rearrangement uses TRBV14 and TRBJ1-1; TRBD1 aligns across 10 bases. V gave up 4 bases and J gave up 11 bases; unmatched junction bases: 4. Germline lookup yields CDR1 SGHDN and CDR2 FVKESK. This CDR3 has 12 residues. The whole variable domain, filled in from reference TRBV14 and TRBJ1-1, reads EAGVTQFPSHSVIEKGQTVTLRCDPISGHDNLYWYRRVMGKEIKFLLHFVKESKQDESGMPNNRFLAERTGGTYSTLKVQPAELEDSGVYFCASSPLDRGAFFGQGTRLTVV.

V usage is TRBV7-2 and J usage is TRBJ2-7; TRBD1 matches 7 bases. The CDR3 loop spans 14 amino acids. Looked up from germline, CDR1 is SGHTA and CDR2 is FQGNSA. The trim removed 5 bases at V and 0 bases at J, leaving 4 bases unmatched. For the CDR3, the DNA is TGTGCCAGCAGCGAATGGGACAGCTCCTACGAGCAGTACTTC. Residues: CASSEWDSSYEQYF.

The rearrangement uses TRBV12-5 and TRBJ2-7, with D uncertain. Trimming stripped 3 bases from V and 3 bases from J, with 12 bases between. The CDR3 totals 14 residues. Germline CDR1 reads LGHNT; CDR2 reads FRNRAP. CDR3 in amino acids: CASGLSGSYYEQYF. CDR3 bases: TGTGCTAGTGGTTTATCGGGCAGCTACTACGAGCAGTACTTC. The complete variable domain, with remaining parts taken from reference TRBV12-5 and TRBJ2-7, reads DARVTQTPRHKVTEMGQEVTMRCQPILGHNTVFWYRQTMMQGLELLAYFRNRAPLDDSGMPKDRFSAEMPDATLATLKIQPSEPRDSAVYFCASGLSGSYYEQYFGPGTRLTVT.

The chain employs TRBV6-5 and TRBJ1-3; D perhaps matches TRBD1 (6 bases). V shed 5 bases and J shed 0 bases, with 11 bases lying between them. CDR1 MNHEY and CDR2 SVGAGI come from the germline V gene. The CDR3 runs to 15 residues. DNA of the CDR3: TGTGCCAGCAGTCAGGACAGATACTCTGGAAACACCATATATTTT. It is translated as CASSQDRYSGNTIYF.

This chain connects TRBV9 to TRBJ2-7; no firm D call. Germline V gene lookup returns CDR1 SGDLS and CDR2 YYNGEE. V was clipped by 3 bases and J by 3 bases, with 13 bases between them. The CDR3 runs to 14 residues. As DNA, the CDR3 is TGTGCCAGCAGCGCGAGAATCGCTAACTACGAGCAGTACTTC. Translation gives CASSARIANYEQYF.

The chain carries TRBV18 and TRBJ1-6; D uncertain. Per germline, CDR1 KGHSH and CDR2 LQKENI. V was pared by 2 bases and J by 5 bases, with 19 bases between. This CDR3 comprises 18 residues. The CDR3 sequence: CASSPIPVAGGNNSPLHF. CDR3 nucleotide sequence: TGTGCCAGCTCACCAATTCCGGTGGCAGGAGGAAATAATTCACCCCTCCACTTT.

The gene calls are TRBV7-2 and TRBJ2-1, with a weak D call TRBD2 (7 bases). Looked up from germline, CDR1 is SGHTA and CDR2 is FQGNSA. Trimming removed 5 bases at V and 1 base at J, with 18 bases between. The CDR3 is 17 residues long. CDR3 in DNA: TGTGCCAGCAGCCGGGTGGGCGGGGGCGCTTCCTACAATGAGCAGTTCTTC. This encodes CASSRVGGGASYNEQFF.

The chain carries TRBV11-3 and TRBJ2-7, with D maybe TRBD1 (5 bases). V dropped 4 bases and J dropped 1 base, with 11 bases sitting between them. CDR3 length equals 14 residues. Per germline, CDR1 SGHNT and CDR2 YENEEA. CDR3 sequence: CASSYGRGSYEQYF. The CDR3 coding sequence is TGTGCCAGCAGCTACGGTAGGGGTTCCTACGAGCAGTACTTC. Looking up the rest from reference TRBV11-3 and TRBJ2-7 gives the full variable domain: EAGVVQSPRYKIIEKKQPVAFWCNPISGHNTLYWYLQNLGQGPELLIRYENEEAVDDSQLPKDRFSAERLKGVDSTLKIQPAELGDSAVYLCASSYGRGSYEQYFGPGTRLTVT.

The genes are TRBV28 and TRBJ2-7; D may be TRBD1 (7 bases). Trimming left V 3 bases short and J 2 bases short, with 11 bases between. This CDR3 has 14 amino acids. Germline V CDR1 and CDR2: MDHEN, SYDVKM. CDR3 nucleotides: TGTGCCAGCAGTTTGCAGGGGGGTCCCTACGAGCAGTACTTC. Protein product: CASSLQGGPYEQYF.

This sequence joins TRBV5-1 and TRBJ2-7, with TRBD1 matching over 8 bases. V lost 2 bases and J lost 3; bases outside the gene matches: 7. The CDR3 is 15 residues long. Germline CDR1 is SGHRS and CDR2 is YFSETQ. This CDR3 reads CASSFGTGDYYEQYF. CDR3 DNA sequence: TGCGCCAGCAGCTTCGGGACAGGCGACTACTACGAGCAGTACTTC.

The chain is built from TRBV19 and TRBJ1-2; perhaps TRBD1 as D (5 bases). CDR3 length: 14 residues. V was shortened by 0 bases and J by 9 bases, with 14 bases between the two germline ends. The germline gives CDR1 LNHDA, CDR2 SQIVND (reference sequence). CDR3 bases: TGTGCCAGTAGTATAGAGTCAGGGCTTCTGCGCTACACCTTC. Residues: CASSIESGLLRYTF.

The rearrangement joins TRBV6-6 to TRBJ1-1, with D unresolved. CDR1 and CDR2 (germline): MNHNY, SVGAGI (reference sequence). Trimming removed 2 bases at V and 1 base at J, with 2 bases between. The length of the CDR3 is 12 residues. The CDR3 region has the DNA TGTGCCAGCAGTTACACGAACACTGAAGCTTTCTTT. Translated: CASSYTNTEAFF.

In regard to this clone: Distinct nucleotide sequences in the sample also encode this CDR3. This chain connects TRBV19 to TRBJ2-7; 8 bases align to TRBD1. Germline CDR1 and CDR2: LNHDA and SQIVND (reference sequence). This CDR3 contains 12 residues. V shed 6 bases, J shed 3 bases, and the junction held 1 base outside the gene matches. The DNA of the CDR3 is TGTGCCAGTAGCGACAGGGGCTACGAGCAGTACTTC. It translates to CASSDRGYEQYF.

The CDR3 loop reads CASSPLSGKGVELFF. In DNA form, the CDR3 reads TGTGCCAGCAGCCCCCTTTCGGGCAAAGGGGTGGAGCTGTTTTTT. This chain uses TRBV11-2 with TRBJ2-2; a possible D gene is TRBD1 (5 bases). This CDR3 is 15 amino acids long. CDR1 and CDR2 from the germline V gene are SGHAT and FQNNGV. V lost 5 bases and J 10 bases, leaving 20 bases between the germline ends.

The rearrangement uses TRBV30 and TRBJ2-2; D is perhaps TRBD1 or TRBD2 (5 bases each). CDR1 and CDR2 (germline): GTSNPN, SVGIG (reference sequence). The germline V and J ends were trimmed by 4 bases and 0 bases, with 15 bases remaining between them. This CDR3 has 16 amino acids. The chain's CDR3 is CAWKPGPRTNTGELFF. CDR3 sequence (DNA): TGTGCCTGGAAACCGGGACCCCGAACGAACACCGGGGAGCTGTTTTTT.

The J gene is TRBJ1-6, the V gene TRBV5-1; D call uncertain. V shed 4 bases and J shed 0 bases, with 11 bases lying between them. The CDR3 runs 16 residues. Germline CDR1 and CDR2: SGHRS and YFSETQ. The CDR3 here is CASSTRTSSYNSPLHF. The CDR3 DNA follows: TGCGCCAGCAGCACTAGGACGTCCTCCTATAATTCACCCCTCCACTTT.

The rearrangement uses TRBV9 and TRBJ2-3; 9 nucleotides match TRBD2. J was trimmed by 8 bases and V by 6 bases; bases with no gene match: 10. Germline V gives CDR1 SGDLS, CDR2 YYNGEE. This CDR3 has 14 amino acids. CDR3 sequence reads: CASTAGGPVSTQYF. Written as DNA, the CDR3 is TGTGCCAGCACGGCGGGGGGGCCGGTCAGTACGCAGTATTTT.

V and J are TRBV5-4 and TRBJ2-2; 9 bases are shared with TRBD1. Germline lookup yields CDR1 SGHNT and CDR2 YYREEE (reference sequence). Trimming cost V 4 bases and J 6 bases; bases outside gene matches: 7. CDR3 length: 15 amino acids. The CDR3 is CASSLSGTGSGELFF. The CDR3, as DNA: TGTGCCAGCAGCCTTTCCGGGACAGGGTCCGGGGAGCTGTTTTTT.

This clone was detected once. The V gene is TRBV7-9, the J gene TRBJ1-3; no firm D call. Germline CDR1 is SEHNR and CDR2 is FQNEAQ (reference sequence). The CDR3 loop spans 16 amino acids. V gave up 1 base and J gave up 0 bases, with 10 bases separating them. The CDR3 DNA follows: TGTGCCAGCAGCTTAGAAGGGTTACCCTCTGGAAACACCATATATTTT. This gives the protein CASSLEGLPSGNTIYF.

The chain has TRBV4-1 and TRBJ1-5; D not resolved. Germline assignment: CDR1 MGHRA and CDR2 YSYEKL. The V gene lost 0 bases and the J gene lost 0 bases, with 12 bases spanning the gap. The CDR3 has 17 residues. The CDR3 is CASSQDLRALSNQPQHF. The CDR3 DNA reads TGCGCCAGCAGCCAAGATCTCCGGGCCCTTAGCAATCAGCCCCAGCATTTT.